The 19 T cell receptor beta chains below come from one sample, sequenced in a study of T cells in Graves' hyperthyroidism and ophthalmopathy. Amplification yielded TCR beta CDR3 regions, with RNA transcripts as the source. A set of HTBI primers served as the primers for a first-round RT-PCR of the TCR CDR3. MiXCR, run by TCRdb on the multiplex PCR reads, gives a single entry per CDR3 protein. The repertoire holds approximately 530,000 distinct CDR3 sequences, with approximately 15% as singletons. Material: blood. These receptors were obtained from a woman between 18 and 29 years old with Graves' hyperthyroidism.

Many counts were recorded for this clonotype. V usage is TRBV6-1 and J usage is TRBJ2-3; 12 nucleotides match TRBD2. The germline V gene has CDR1 MNHNS and CDR2 SASEGT. The CDR3 runs to 16 residues. The J segment lost 1 base and the V segment lost 6 bases, leaving 5 bases of the junction unmatched. The CDR3 is CASSLTSGGGTDTQYF. As DNA, the CDR3 is TGTGCCAGCAGCTTGACTAGCGGGGGAGGCACAGATACGCAGTATTTT.

This rearrangement joins TRBV6-1 to TRBJ2-5; D remains unclear. Germline loops: CDR1 MNHNS, CDR2 SASEGT. The CDR3 consists of 16 residues. V dropped 7 bases and J dropped 2 bases, with 20 bases sitting between them. CDR3 sequence reads: CASTTPVGEQQETQYF. CDR3 nucleotide sequence: TGTGCCAGCACCACCCCCGTCGGAGAGCAGCAAGAGACCCAGTACTTC.

This clonotype has ten or more counts. This sequence joins TRBV3-1 and TRBJ1-1, with D tentatively TRBD1 (5 bases). This CDR3 has 13 amino acids. Trimming pared 4 bases from V and 11 bases from J, leaving 17 bases between. Germline values: CDR1 LGHDT, CDR2 YNNKEL (reference sequence). The CDR3 DNA follows: TGTGCCAGCAGCCTCCGCTCAGGGCAGGAGGCTTTCTTT. Its protein product is CASSLRSGQEAFF.

In this sample, this clonotype turned up many times. The chain combines TRBV6-8 with TRBJ1-2; 9 nucleotides align to TRBD1. J was trimmed by 4 bases and V by 0 bases; bases with no gene match: 6. The CDR3 covers 16 residues. Germline CDR1 MNHGY, CDR2 SAAAGT. The CDR3 nucleotides read TGTGCCAGCAGTTACTCGATAGGACAGGGGACCTATGGCTACACCTTC. It yields the protein CASSYSIGQGTYGYTF.

The rearrangement links TRBV7-9 to TRBJ1-1, with D possibly TRBD1 on 6 matching bases. Germline V gene data show CDR1 as SEHNR and CDR2 as FQNEAQ (reference sequence). This CDR3 comprises 14 residues. Trimming removed 3 bases at V and 4 bases at J, with 12 bases between. The CDR3 DNA is TGTGCCAGCAGCTTTGGAAGGGGGAGCACTGAAGCTTTCTTT. Translated, it gives CASSFGRGSTEAFF.

This clonotype showed up many times. V is TRBV20-1 and J is TRBJ1-5; D call uncertain. Trimming pared 0 bases from V and 0 bases from J, leaving 3 bases between. The CDR3 is made up of 13 amino acids. Germline-derived CDR1 and CDR2 are DFQATT and SNEGSKA (reference sequence). The CDR3 sequence: CSARDRSNQPQHF. For the CDR3, the DNA is TGCAGTGCTAGAGATCGTAGCAATCAGCCCCAGCATTTT.

There are many counts of this clonotype. The rearrangement links TRBV2 to TRBJ2-3; D call uncertain. CDR1 is SNHLY and CDR2 is FYNNEI in the germline V gene. The V end lost 6 bases, the J end lost 4 bases, and 5 bases lay between the germline ends. This CDR3 has 11 amino acids. For the CDR3, the DNA is TGTGCCAGCAGGAGAGCAGATACGCAGTATTTT. Translating gives CASRRADTQYF.

The table lists this clonotype with many counts. The genes are TRBV11-3 and TRBJ2-1; TRBD2 agrees at 13 bases. Germline-derived CDR1 and CDR2 are SGHNT and YENEEA. V was pared by 2 bases and J by 6 bases, with 4 bases of the junction left unmatched. There are 16 residues in the CDR3. CDR3 nucleotides: TGTGCCAGCAGCTTACGCACTAGCGGGGGGGCCAATGAGCAGTTCTTC. Encoded protein: CASSLRTSGGANEQFF. Filled out from reference TRBV11-3 and TRBJ2-1, the complete variable domain reads EAGVVQSPRYKIIEKKQPVAFWCNPISGHNTLYWYLQNLGQGPELLIRYENEEAVDDSQLPKDRFSAERLKGVDSTLKIQPAELGDSAVYLCASSLRTSGGANEQFFGPGTRLTVL.

This clonotype was seen only a few times. The chain couples TRBV24-1 to TRBJ1-1, with 7 bases matching TRBD1. From germline, CDR1 is KGHDR and CDR2 SFDVKD. The CDR3 covers 14 residues. The J segment lost 4 bases and the V segment lost 0 bases, leaving 1 base of the junction unmatched. CDR3 sequence: CATSDLQGGTEAFF. As DNA, the CDR3 is TGTGCCACCAGTGATTTGCAGGGGGGCACTGAAGCTTTCTTT.

In its sample, this clonotype was seen a few times. This sequence joins TRBV6-1 and TRBJ1-3, with D maybe TRBD1 (5 bases). Germline V gives CDR1 MNHNS, CDR2 SASEGT. With 8 bases removed from V and 8 bases from J, the gap between germline ends came to 25 bases. The CDR3 runs 16 residues. CDR3 in DNA: TGTGCCAGCCACCCCCGGCCGTCAGGGATTAGCGACACCATATATTTT. Protein product: CASHPRPSGISDTIYF.

As regards this clonotype: It may be a read error: a sequence one base away is much more abundant. The chain joins TRBV20-1 to TRBJ2-5; TRBD2 might be the D (5 bases). The CDR3 consists of 13 residues. CDR1 DFQATT and CDR2 SNEGSKA come from the germline V gene (reference sequence). The CDR3 nucleotides read TGCGGTGCTAGGAGGACCGGGCAAGAGACCCAGTACTTC. This sequence encodes CGARRTGQETQYF.

The J gene is TRBJ2-3, the V gene TRBV20-1; D tentatively reads TRBD1 or TRBD2 (5 bases each). Trimming shortened V by 6 bases and J by 1 base, and 11 bases separated the two germline ends. Germline assignment: CDR1 DFQATT and CDR2 SNEGSKA (reference sequence). The CDR3 covers 13 residues. The CDR3: CSATRDGTDTQYF. The CDR3 coding sequence is TGCAGTGCCACCAGGGACGGCACAGATACGCAGTATTTT.

This clonotype was counted only a few times. The V gene is TRBV29-1, the J gene TRBJ1-1; no firm D call. The CDR3 has 13 residues. The V and J ends lost 4 bases and 4 bases respectively, with 13 bases between them. CDR1 SQVTM and CDR2 ANQGSEA come from the germline V gene. This CDR3 reads CSVGAGYGTEAFF. The CDR3 bases are TGCAGCGTTGGAGCCGGATACGGCACTGAAGCTTTCTTT.

This clonotype occurred many times. The chain carries TRBV2 and TRBJ1-5; unclear D gene. Germline lookup yields CDR1 SNHLY and CDR2 FYNNEI. This CDR3 contains 15 residues. V lost 2 bases and J 2 bases, leaving 10 bases between the germline ends. The CDR3 DNA reads as TGTGCCAGCAGTGAACGCGGGGAAGGCAATCAGCCCCAGCATTTT. It codes for CASSERGEGNQPQHF. Full variable domain (rest looked up from reference TRBV2 and TRBJ1-5): EPEVTQTPSHQVTQMGQEVILRCVPISNHLYFYWYRQILGQKVEFLVSFYNNEISEKSEIFDDQFSVERPDGSNFTLKIRSTKLEDSAMYFCASSERGEGNQPQHFGDGTRLSIL.

V usage is TRBV20-1 and J usage is TRBJ2-1, with 8 bases that match TRBD2. With 3 bases clipped from V and 7 bases from J, the junction kept 14 bases outside the gene matches. The CDR3 is 16 residues long. The germline V gene has CDR1 DFQATT and CDR2 SNEGSKA (reference sequence). CDR3 in DNA: TGCAGTGCTAGGGCTCGGGGTGCGGGGGGCCGGAATGAGCAGTTCTTC. Encoded protein: CSARARGAGGRNEQFF.

At least ten counts were recorded for this clonotype. This chain links TRBV28 with TRBJ2-3; unclear D gene. V was shortened by 6 bases and J by 6 bases, with 10 bases between the two germline ends. This CDR3 contains 12 residues. Germline assignment: CDR1 MDHEN and CDR2 SYDVKM. CDR3 sequence (DNA): TGTGCCAGCAGGGATATGGGGGATACGCAGTATTTT. Amino acids: CASRDMGDTQYF.

The V call is TRBV6-4, the J call TRBJ2-5, with D maybe TRBD2 (6 bases). The V end lost 5 bases, the J end lost 4 bases, and 14 bases lay between the germline ends. The CDR3 is 14 amino acids. Germline CDR1 reads MRHNA; CDR2 reads SNTAGT. As DNA, the CDR3 is TGTGCCAGCAGTCCCGGCGGGGACCCAGAGACCCAGTACTTC. It is translated as CASSPGGDPETQYF.

There are a few counts of this clonotype. This chain joins TRBV19 and TRBJ2-7; TRBD1 aligns across 7 bases. The CDR3 is 14 residues long. The V and J ends lost 4 bases and 6 bases, in that order; junction bases with no gene match: 9. Germline assignment: CDR1 LNHDA and CDR2 SQIVND (reference sequence). CDR3 sequence reads: CASSRWGQPGEQYF. In DNA form, the CDR3 reads TGTGCCAGTAGTAGATGGGGACAGCCCGGCGAGCAGTACTTC.

The rearrangement links TRBV4-1 to TRBJ2-2, with 7 bases that match TRBD2. Germline V CDR1 and CDR2: MGHRA, YSYEKL. CDR3 length: 17 residues. With 3 bases clipped from V and 0 bases from J, the junction kept 7 bases outside the gene matches. The CDR3 sequence: CASSHPTSASNTGELFF. The CDR3 DNA is TGCGCCAGCAGCCACCCCACTAGCGCATCGAACACCGGGGAGCTGTTTTTT.